This T cell receptor beta chain was sequenced during a study of T cell repertoires in cytomegalovirus infection. Study-wide background: Public TCR beta signatures indicated both CMV infection and matching HLA type. Study-level findings and limits: Using cumulative public TCR beta family frequency, the authors identified those who carried CMV together with the relevant HLA. Dominant in the ex vivo response were TCR beta clonotypes restricted by HLA-C and specific for CMV.

TCRdb analysed the reads with MiXCR anew, one entry per CDR3 protein. The sample has hundreds of thousands of distinct CDR3 sequences; about 33% are singletons. This CDR3 has 13 amino acids. CDR1 ENHRY and CDR2 SYGVKD come from the germline V gene. The junction had 8 bases not matched to a gene; V was cut back by 10 bases and J by 3 bases. A note on this clonotype: The antigen remains unidentified.

V usage is TRBV10-3 and J usage is TRBJ1-2, with TRBD1 identical over 7 bases. The specimen comprised cultured PBMCs, sampled from culture after CMV antigen stimulation. The receptor was derived from a human donor in good health (CMV status not recorded). Some clones in this sample may be carry-over from other donors' samples. DNA of the CDR3: TGTGCCACCGTAAAAACAGGGGACTATGGCTACACCTTC. Translating gives CATVKTGDYGYTF.